One sample yielded the 21 T cell receptor beta chains listed below, sequenced in a study of PD-L1 blockade in urothelial cancer. The protocol was immunoSEQ multiplex PCR, while the TCRdb copy is restricted to in-frame clones and leaves out a portion. The sample has around 82,000 clones, 84% seen once. The time point was: pretreatment peripheral blood. This sample comprised PBMCs, obtained around atezolizumab (anti-PD-L1) treatment. The receptors shown here come from a man between 60 and 70 years old with urothelial cancer.

The chain couples TRBV5-1 to TRBJ1-1; 7 bases agree with TRBD1. The V gene's germline CDR1 is SGHRS and CDR2 YFSETQ. Trimming cost V 4 bases and J 2 bases; bases outside gene matches: 5. The CDR3 has 14 amino acids. The CDR3 coding sequence is TGCGCCAGCAGCCACCGGGACAGAAACACTGAAGCTTTCTTT. Amino acids: CASSHRDRNTEAFF.

The CDR3 sequence is CASSPQDTYEQYF. CDR3 coding DNA: TGTGCCAGCAGTCCACAGGATACCTACGAGCAGTACTTC. The chain uses TRBV28 and TRBJ2-7, with TRBD1 as a possible D gene (5 bases). Germline loops: CDR1 MDHEN, CDR2 SYDVKM. Trimming shortened V by 5 bases and J by 2 bases, and 10 bases separated the two germline ends. The CDR3 consists of 13 residues. Drawing the rest from reference TRBV28 and TRBJ2-7, the complete variable domain is DVKVTQSSRYLVKRTGEKVFLECVQDMDHENMFWYRQDPGLGLRLIYFSYDVKMKEKGDIPEGYSVSREKKERFSLILESASTNQTSMYLCASSPQDTYEQYFGPGTRLTVT.

This sequence joins TRBV7-2 and TRBJ2-3, with D possibly being TRBD1 (5 bases). V dropped 5 bases and J dropped 3 bases, with 18 bases sitting between them. Looked up from germline, CDR1 is SGHTA and CDR2 is FQGNSA. The CDR3 loop spans 16 amino acids. In nucleotides, the CDR3 is TGTGCCAGCAGCCTGATTGGACCAGGGATGACAGATACGCAGTATTTT. It yields the protein CASSLIGPGMTDTQYF.

The CDR3 DNA reads as TGCGCCAGCAGCTTGGACAGGGCCGGTGGCTACACCTTC. Translating gives CASSLDRAGGYTF. The V and J genes are TRBV5-1 and TRBJ1-2; tentative D call: TRBD1 (6 bases). The CDR3 loop spans 13 amino acids. Trimming shortened V by 0 bases and J by 7 bases, and 10 bases separated the two germline ends. Germline lookup yields CDR1 SGHRS and CDR2 YFSETQ.

Here the CDR3 reads CASSLEVLGGMDEQYF. The CDR3 DNA sequence: TGTGCCAGCAGCTTGGAGGTTTTAGGGGGTATGGACGAGCAGTACTTC. This chain uses TRBV5-4 with TRBJ2-7; a possible D gene is TRBD1 (6 bases). The germline CDR1 and CDR2 sequences are SGHNT and YYREEE (reference sequence). Trimming removed 0 bases from V and 5 bases from J, with 18 bases in between. The CDR3 runs to 16 residues.

The chain employs TRBV2 and TRBJ2-3, with D possibly being TRBD2 (5 bases). The CDR3 spans 13 residues. Trimming left V 4 bases short and J 2 bases short, with 7 bases between. Looked up from germline, CDR1 is SNHLY and CDR2 is FYNNEI. CDR3 sequence (DNA): TGTGCCAGCAGTGGACTAATCACAGATACGCAGTATTTT. It translates to CASSGLITDTQYF.

J is TRBJ2-7 and V is TRBV9, with 9 positions matching TRBD2. The germline V gene has CDR1 SGDLS and CDR2 YYNGEE. This CDR3 contains 14 residues. After removal of 8 bases from V and 6 bases from J, the junction contained 12 bases not matched to a gene. The CDR3, as DNA: TGTGCCAGTTCCCCAGGCGGGGGGGATGGCGAGCAGTACTTC. Encoded protein: CASSPGGGDGEQYF.

The chain carries TRBV6-4 and TRBJ1-5; D unclear. Germline CDR1 reads MRHNA; CDR2 reads SNTAGT. Trimming took 8 bases from V and 3 from J, leaving 11 bases between them. This CDR3 comprises 13 residues. The chain's CDR3 is CASAEFYNQPQHF. The CDR3 DNA sequence: TGTGCCAGCGCCGAGTTCTACAATCAGCCCCAGCATTTT.

The rearrangement links TRBV19 to TRBJ2-1, with 7 bases fitting TRBD2. CDR1 is LNHDA, CDR2 SQIVND, per germline (reference sequence). With V trimmed by 3 bases and J by 8 bases, 13 bases remained unmatched. The CDR3 totals 16 residues. CDR3 region: CASSMSASGHLDEQFF. CDR3 DNA: TGTGCCAGTAGTATGTCGGCTAGCGGACACTTGGATGAGCAGTTCTTC.

The rearrangement joins TRBV6-5 to TRBJ2-3; D may be TRBD1 (5 bases). Germline CDR1 is MNHEY and CDR2 is SVGAGI. CDR3 length equals 15 residues. Trimming removed 7 bases at V and 0 bases at J, with 14 bases between. In DNA, the CDR3 is TGTGCCAGCAAGTTAGGGGCAGTTAGCACAGATACGCAGTATTTT. It encodes CASKLGAVSTDTQYF.

The chain recombines TRBV2 with TRBJ2-4; tentative D call: TRBD1 (6 bases). The CDR3 is made up of 13 amino acids. V lost 4 bases and J 5 bases, leaving 9 bases between the germline ends. CDR1 is SNHLY, CDR2 FYNNEI, per germline. CDR3 protein: CASSGQVQNIQYF. Written as DNA, the CDR3 is TGTGCCAGCAGTGGACAGGTCCAAAACATTCAGTACTTC. The complete variable domain, with remaining parts taken from reference TRBV2 and TRBJ2-4, reads EPEVTQTPSHQVTQMGQEVILRCVPISNHLYFYWYRQILGQKVEFLVSFYNNEISEKSEIFDDQFSVERPDGSNFTLKIRSTKLEDSAMYFCASSGQVQNIQYFGAGTRLSVL.

The CDR3 DNA follows: TGTGCCAGCAGTAACATGGTTTCCTACGAGCAGTACTTC. This sequence encodes CASSNMVSYEQYF. The chain combines TRBV7-6 with TRBJ2-7; D not resolved. Germline CDR1 and CDR2: SGHVS and FNYEAQ. The CDR3 loop spans 13 amino acids. V lost 6 bases and J lost 1, with 10 bases in between.

The chain combines TRBV28 with TRBJ1-5; 7 bases agree with TRBD1. The V gene end was trimmed by 2 bases and the J gene end by 1 base; junction bases not matched to a gene: 2. The V gene's germline CDR1 is MDHEN and CDR2 SYDVKM. This CDR3 region has 15 residues. Here the CDR3 reads CASSLQQGSNQPQHF. The CDR3 bases are TGTGCCAGCAGTTTACAACAGGGGAGCAATCAGCCCCAGCATTTT.

The chain joins TRBV7-8 to TRBJ2-2; D is ambiguous. Trimming pared 2 bases from V and 2 bases from J, leaving 9 bases between. The CDR3 contains 15 residues. Germline V lookup: CDR1 SGHVS, CDR2 FQNEAQ. For the CDR3, the DNA is TGTGCCAGCAGCTTACACAGAACTAACACCGGGGAGCTGTTTTTT. This encodes CASSLHRTNTGELFF.

This rearrangement joins TRBV5-1 to TRBJ1-2; no reliable D call. Germline V CDR1 and CDR2: SGHRS, YFSETQ. Trimming removed 5 bases at V and 0 bases at J, with 14 bases between. This CDR3 contains 15 residues. CDR3 amino acids: CASSIQASSNYGYTF. The CDR3 bases are TGCGCCAGCAGTATCCAGGCATCGTCTAACTATGGCTACACCTTC.

This clone was seen more than once but under ten times. CDR3 region: CSVNSDTEAFF. As DNA, the CDR3 is TGCAGCGTTAATAGTGACACTGAAGCTTTCTTT. The chain is built from TRBV29-1 and TRBJ1-1; no definite D call. The CDR3 length is 11 residues. Germline V CDR1 and CDR2: SQVTM, ANQGSEA. The V end was cut by 5 bases, the J end by 3 bases, with 7 bases between.

This clone showed up just a few times. J is TRBJ1-2 and V is TRBV14, with D possibly TRBD1 on 6 matching bases. This CDR3 has 13 residues. Germline V gene lookup returns CDR1 SGHDN and CDR2 FVKESK. Trimming removed 5 bases at V and 7 bases at J, with 14 bases between. CDR3 bases: TGTGCCAGCAGCTATTACGGGGGGCGTGGCTACACCTTC. This sequence encodes CASSYYGGRGYTF.

The chain is built from TRBV6-6 and TRBJ2-7; maybe TRBD1 (5 bases). V lost 3 bases and J 6 bases, leaving 12 bases between the germline ends. Looked up from germline, CDR1 is MNHNY and CDR2 is SVGAGI (reference sequence). The CDR3 is made up of 13 amino acids. CDR3 DNA: TGTGCCAGCAGTTATGGGGCTAGAGGCGAGCAGTACTTC. Amino acid sequence: CASSYGARGEQYF.

The gene calls are TRBV5-1 and TRBJ2-3, with 11 bases identical to TRBD2. This CDR3 has 15 amino acids. With 1 base clipped from V and 6 bases from J, the junction kept 4 bases outside the gene matches. Germline loops: CDR1 SGHRS, CDR2 YFSETQ. The CDR3 nucleotides read TGCGCCAGCAGCTTGTCTAGCGGGGGGCTTGATACGCAGTATTTT. This gives the protein CASSLSSGGLDTQYF. Full variable domain (remainder filled in from reference TRBV5-1 and TRBJ2-3): KAGVTQTPRYLIKTRGQQVTLSCSPISGHRSVSWYQQTPGQGLQFLFEYFSETQRNKGNFPGRFSGRQFSNSRSEMNVSTLELGDSALYLCASSLSSGGLDTQYFGPGTRLTVL.

This clone was observed a few times. The rearrangement links TRBV4-3 to TRBJ2-7; 9 positions match TRBD1. The CDR3 covers 15 residues. Trimming took 2 bases from V and 6 from J; bases not matched to a gene: 8. CDR1 is LGHNA, CDR2 YSLEER, per germline. CDR3 sequence reads: CASSQNVGTGSEQYF. In nucleotides, the CDR3 is TGCGCCAGCAGCCAAAACGTTGGGACAGGGTCCGAGCAGTACTTC.

The rearrangement links TRBV6-5 to TRBJ2-7; 7 bases fit TRBD1. This CDR3 is 15 amino acids long. Germline values: CDR1 MNHEY, CDR2 SVGAGI. V lost 6 bases to trimming and J lost 0 bases; unmatched junction nucleotides: 8. Written as DNA, the CDR3 is TGTGCCAGCAGCCGCTCGGGGACAGCCTCCTACGAGCAGTACTTC. The encoded protein is CASSRSGTASYEQYF.